The 30 T cell receptor beta chains given below trace back to one sample, sequenced in a study of PD-1 blockade in classical Hodgkin lymphoma. Profiled with immunoSEQ multiplex PCR; TCRdb holds only in-frame clones, not every one. The sample shows approximately 41,000 clones, 86% of them seen only once. Every patient had relapsed following autologous stem cell transplantation, and cohorts differed in brentuximab vedotin exposure. The specimen comprised peripheral blood mononuclear cells (PBMCs), sampled before the second cycle of nivolumab. The receptors were sampled from a human donor with classical Hodgkin lymphoma.

The chain couples TRBV2 to TRBJ2-3, with D possibly matching TRBD2 (5 bases). Germline CDR1 reads SNHLY; CDR2 reads FYNNEI. The V and J ends lost 4 bases and 0 bases respectively, with 11 bases between them. CDR3 length: 15 residues. CDR3 loop: CASSGSGFSTDTQYF. The CDR3 bases are TGTGCCAGCAGTGGCAGCGGATTTAGCACAGATACGCAGTATTTT.

The gene calls are TRBV18 and TRBJ2-3, with TRBD1 identical over 10 bases. The junction had 10 bases not matched to a gene; V was cut back by 6 bases and J by 1 base. The CDR3 consists of 17 residues. Per germline, CDR1 KGHSH and CDR2 LQKENI. The CDR3 nucleotides read TGTGCCAGCTCGCCTGTGGACAGGGGGTTTGGCACAGATACGCAGTATTTT. Its translation is CASSPVDRGFGTDTQYF.

The V gene is TRBV7-6, the J gene TRBJ2-5; 12 positions match TRBD2. The germline CDR1 and CDR2 sequences are SGHVS and FNYEAQ. Germline trimming cut 5 bases from V and 6 bases from J; bases unmatched to any gene: 7. This CDR3 is 15 amino acids long. For the CDR3, the DNA is TGTGCCAGCAGCCTGACTAGCGGGAGTAGGAAGACCCAGTACTTC. As protein: CASSLTSGSRKTQYF.

The chain links TRBV6-4 to TRBJ1-2; a weak D match, TRBD1 (5 bases). This CDR3 region has 15 residues. The V gene lost 6 bases and the J gene lost 1 base, with 15 bases spanning the gap. Germline V lookup: CDR1 MRHNA, CDR2 SNTAGT. Here the CDR3 reads CASRPSGADNYGYTF. The CDR3 bases are TGTGCCAGCAGGCCCTCCGGGGCTGATAACTATGGCTACACCTTC.

The chain couples TRBV28 to TRBJ2-1, with TRBD2 matching 13 bases. Germline-derived CDR1 and CDR2 are MDHEN and SYDVKM. CDR3 length: 17 residues. The V segment lost 3 bases and the J segment 8 bases; nucleotides outside the gene matches: 10. CDR3 nucleotides: TGTGCCAGCAGTTTGGGACCGGGACTAGCGGGACGGGATGAGCAGTTCTTC. It specifies CASSLGPGLAGRDEQFF.

The chain carries TRBV7-8 and TRBJ2-5; D gene ambiguous. The CDR3 has 11 residues. CDR1 is SGHVS and CDR2 is FQNEAQ in the germline V gene. Trimming pared 1 base from V and 4 bases from J, leaving 1 base between. CDR3 nucleotides: TGTGCCAGCAGCTTAGTAGAGACCCAGTACTTC. This gives the protein CASSLVETQYF.

The V gene is TRBV9, the J gene TRBJ2-5, with D maybe TRBD1 (5 bases). Germline V gene lookup returns CDR1 SGDLS and CDR2 YYNGEE. V shed 1 base and J shed 5 bases, with 12 bases lying between them. The CDR3 is 14 residues long. The CDR3 nucleotides read TGTGCCAGCAGCGTATCTCAGGGTTGGGAGACCCAGTACTTC. Translating gives CASSVSQGWETQYF.

This chain joins TRBV28 and TRBJ1-5, with D unclear. V gave up 6 bases and J gave up 1 base, with 16 bases separating them. There are 16 residues in the CDR3. The germline gives CDR1 MDHEN, CDR2 SYDVKM. CDR3 DNA sequence: TGTGCCAGCAGCCAAACCTACAGTATAAGCAATCAGCCCCAGCATTTT. This gives the protein CASSQTYSISNQPQHF.

The chain has TRBV19 and TRBJ2-1; 8 positions match TRBD2. J lost 5 bases, V lost 4 bases, and 7 bases had no gene match. Germline V gene sequence: CDR1 LNHDA, CDR2 SQIVND (reference sequence). CDR3 length: 15 residues. CDR3 protein: CASSTTSGGDNEQFF. For the CDR3, the DNA is TGTGCCAGTAGTACCACCTCGGGGGGGGACAATGAGCAGTTCTTC. The full variable domain, completed using reference TRBV19 and TRBJ2-1, is DGGITQSPKYLFRKEGQNVTLSCEQNLNHDAMYWYRQDPGQGLRLIYYSQIVNDFQKGDIAEGYSVSREKKESFPLTVTSAQKNPTAFYLCASSTTSGGDNEQFFGPGTRLTVL.

V gene TRBV5-4 combines with J gene TRBJ2-5, with a weak D call TRBD1 (6 bases). V was shortened by 0 bases and J by 5 bases, with 11 bases between the two germline ends. This CDR3 has 14 amino acids. Per germline, CDR1 SGHNT and CDR2 YYREEE (reference sequence). The CDR3 reads CASSLDRAGETQYF. DNA for the CDR3: TGTGCCAGCAGCTTGGACAGGGCCGGCGAGACCCAGTACTTC.

This rearrangement joins TRBV7-2 to TRBJ2-1; D is possibly TRBD1 or TRBD2 (5 bases each). The ends were cut back, 5 bases at V and 13 bases at J, with 12 bases in the middle. The germline gives CDR1 SGHTA, CDR2 FQGNSA. The CDR3 extends over 11 amino acids. The DNA of the CDR3 is TGTGCCAGCAGCCCCGGGACCCAACAGTTCTTC. Protein product: CASSPGTQQFF. Full variable domain (rest looked up from reference TRBV7-2 and TRBJ2-1): GAGVSQSPSNKVTEKGKDVELRCDPISGHTALYWYRQSLGQGLEFLIYFQGNSAPDKSGLPSDRFSAERTGGSVSTLTIQRTQQEDSAVYLCASSPGTQQFFGPGTRLTVL.

This chain links TRBV6-1 with TRBJ2-7, with D perhaps being TRBD1 or TRBD2 (5 bases each). The J call is uncertain, as TRBJ2-1 better fits the DNA end. Germline V gene lookup returns CDR1 MNHNS and CDR2 SASEGT. This CDR3 region has 12 residues. In DNA form, the CDR3 reads TGTGCCAGCAGTGAAACCGGGACTGAGCAGTTCTTC. Translating it yields CASSETGTEQFF.

The chain combines TRBV28 with TRBJ1-2, with D maybe TRBD1 (5 bases). V gave up 6 bases and J gave up 2 bases, with 16 bases separating them. CDR1 is MDHEN, CDR2 SYDVKM, per germline. The length of the CDR3 is 15 residues. The DNA of the CDR3 is TGTGCCAGCAGACCCATTGGGGGGGGAAACTATGGCTACACCTTC. As protein: CASRPIGGGNYGYTF.

In this sample, this clone turned up once. The chain is built from TRBV7-9 and TRBJ2-1; D tentatively fits TRBD1 or TRBD2 (5 bases each). V was pared by 5 bases and J by 7 bases, with 6 bases between. CDR3 length: 11 amino acids. From germline, CDR1 is SEHNR and CDR2 FQNEAQ (reference sequence). CDR3 protein: CASSGGNEQFF. The DNA of the CDR3 is TGTGCCAGCAGCGGGGGAAATGAGCAGTTCTTC.

The rearrangement uses TRBV5-1 and TRBJ2-5; 9 nucleotides align to TRBD1. Germline assignment: CDR1 SGHRS and CDR2 YFSETQ. The CDR3 contains 14 residues. The V gene end was trimmed by 4 bases and the J gene end by 5 bases; junction bases not matched to a gene: 6. For the CDR3, the DNA is TGCGCCAGCAGCCAAACCGGGACAGGGGAGACCCAGTACTTC. Its protein product is CASSQTGTGETQYF.

Points on this clone: One junction end does not reproduce the germline sequence, and a read error may be involved. This CDR3 is also generated by other DNA sequences in the sample. The chain recombines TRBV20-1 with TRBJ1-1, with no clear D. CDR3 size: 11 residues. CDR1 is DFQATT and CDR2 is SNEGSKA in the germline V gene (reference sequence). The CDR3 nucleotides read TGCAGCGCTAGACCCCTCTCTGAAGCTTTCTTT. The encoded protein is CSARPLSEAFF.

The V gene is TRBV29-1, the J gene TRBJ2-7, with TRBD2 as a possible D gene (5 bases). Germline-derived CDR1 and CDR2 are SQVTM and ANQGSEA. The CDR3 runs to 12 residues. Trimming removed 1 base at V and 3 bases at J, with 7 bases between. The CDR3 DNA reads as TGCAGCGTTGAAGGGAGGCGCTACGAGCAGTACTTC. Its protein product is CSVEGRRYEQYF.

The J gene is TRBJ2-2, the V gene TRBV19; 7 nucleotides align to TRBD1. This CDR3 comprises 15 residues. The germline CDR1 and CDR2 sequences are LNHDA and SQIVND (reference sequence). J gave up 0 bases and V 4 bases, and 2 bases lay outside the gene matches. Here the CDR3 DNA reads TGTGCCAGTAGTAGGGACAGCACGAACACCGGGGAGCTGTTTTTT. This codes for CASSRDSTNTGELFF.

The V gene is TRBV7-3, the J gene TRBJ1-1, with 9 bases that match TRBD1. In germline, CDR1 is SGHTA, CDR2 FQGTGA. V lost 4 bases and J lost 0; bases outside the gene matches: 6. The CDR3 has 16 amino acids. The CDR3 reads CASSSTGGPMNTEAFF. In nucleotides, the CDR3 is TGTGCCAGCAGCTCAACAGGGGGCCCTATGAACACTGAAGCTTTCTTT. The full variable domain, in which reference TRBV7-3 and TRBJ1-1 provide the parts outside the CDR3, is GAGVSQTPSNKVTEKGKYVELRCDPISGHTALYWYRQSLGQGPEFLIYFQGTGAADDSGLPNDRFFAVRPEGSVSTLKIQRTERGDSAVYLCASSSTGGPMNTEAFFGQGTRLTVV.

The rearrangement joins TRBV9 to TRBJ2-5; D remains ambiguous. V was pared by 0 bases and J by 5 bases, with 8 bases between. Per the germline V gene, CDR1 is SGDLS and CDR2 is YYNGEE. This CDR3 is built from 13 residues. CDR3 region: CASSVGFGETQYF. CDR3 DNA: TGTGCCAGCAGCGTAGGTTTCGGGGAGACCCAGTACTTC.

CDR3 loop: CSGLKGTNEKLFF. The CDR3 bases are TGCAGCGGACTTAAGGGAACTAATGAAAAACTGTTTTTT. V and J are TRBV29-1 and TRBJ1-4; D not certain. CDR1 SQVTM and CDR2 ANQGSEA come from the germline V gene. Trimming took off 7 bases at V and 1 base at J, with 10 bases between the two ends. This CDR3 is built from 13 residues.

The chain uses TRBV7-6 and TRBJ1-1; TRBD1 might be the D (6 bases). V was shortened by 1 base and J by 2 bases, with 11 bases between the two germline ends. The CDR3 runs 15 residues. CDR1 is SGHVS, CDR2 FNYEAQ, per germline. The CDR3 nucleotides read TGTGCCAGCAGCTTAGGCCCAGGGGCTAACACTGAAGCTTTCTTT. It codes for CASSLGPGANTEAFF.

This sequence joins TRBV6-5 and TRBJ2-3; D gene ambiguous. Trimming left V 6 bases short and J 6 bases short, with 10 bases between. Germline lookup yields CDR1 MNHEY and CDR2 SVGAGI. The CDR3 consists of 12 residues. This chain's CDR3 is CASRRPLDTQYF. The CDR3 DNA sequence: TGTGCCAGCAGACGACCCCTGGATACGCAGTATTTT.

The rearrangement links TRBV23-1 to TRBJ2-7, with unresolved D. TRBV23-1 is flagged as an ORF with uncertain function. Between the trimmed V and J ends, which lost 0 bases and 0 bases, there was a span of 12 bases. CDR3 length: 16 amino acids. In DNA, the CDR3 is TGCGCCAGCAGTCAATCGTCGGCTTCCCCCTCCTACGAGCAGTACTTC. This sequence encodes CASSQSSASPSYEQYF.

The chain employs TRBV2 and TRBJ2-7; D is tentatively TRBD1 or TRBD2 (6 bases each). Trimming took off 3 bases at V and 1 base at J, with 13 bases between the two ends. This CDR3 region has 15 residues. CDR1 SNHLY and CDR2 FYNNEI come from the germline V gene. The CDR3 DNA is TGTGCCAGCAGTGAGAGGGGGGACGGATCCTACGAGCAGTACTTC. Amino acids: CASSERGDGSYEQYF.

This chain connects TRBV6-5 to TRBJ2-7, with D uncertain. The CDR3 loop spans 13 amino acids. In germline, CDR1 is MNHEY, CDR2 SVGAGI. V was pared by 2 bases and J by 0 bases, with 5 bases between. The DNA of the CDR3 is TGTGCCAGCAGTTACAGGGCCTCCTACGAGCAGTACTTC. It codes for CASSYRASYEQYF.

This clone appeared a single time. V and J are TRBV5-1 and TRBJ2-1; 11 positions match TRBD1. CDR3 length: 15 amino acids. CDR1 and CDR2 from the germline V gene are SGHRS and YFSETQ. With V trimmed by 4 bases and J by 9 bases, 9 bases remained unmatched. In DNA, the CDR3 is TGCGCCAGCAGCCTCGCCGGACAGGGGGCTGGTGAGCAGTTCTTC. This sequence encodes CASSLAGQGAGEQFF.

The rearrangement joins TRBV9 to TRBJ2-3, with D tentatively TRBD1 (6 bases). Germline V gene lookup returns CDR1 SGDLS and CDR2 YYNGEE. The CDR3 loop spans 15 amino acids. Trimming pared 4 bases from V and 5 bases from J, leaving 17 bases between. CDR3 in DNA: TGTGCCAGCAGCCCCCAAGGGACATTTGGAGATACGCAGTATTTT. Translated: CASSPQGTFGDTQYF.

This clone came up a few times. The chain uses TRBV6-6 and TRBJ1-1, with 7 bases aligning to TRBD1. Germline CDR1 MNHNY, CDR2 SVGAGI (reference sequence). The CDR3 contains 14 residues. V was clipped by 5 bases and J by 4 bases; unmatched bases: 7. This CDR3 is CASSNRGKSTEAFF. For the CDR3, the DNA is TGTGCCAGCAGTAACAGGGGTAAGAGCACTGAAGCTTTCTTT.

This clone was observed a handful of times. CDR3 DNA: TGTGCCAGCAAGTCCTCTGGGGCCAACGTCCTGACTTTC. It codes for CASKSSGANVLTF. This chain uses TRBV27 with TRBJ2-6, with no clear D. CDR3 length equals 13 residues. V was clipped by 7 bases and J by 0 bases, with 4 bases between them. Per the germline V gene, CDR1 is MNHEY and CDR2 is SMNVEV (reference sequence).